The following is a T cell receptor beta chain sequence with its context. Its specificity is unknown. These data are taken from a study of cytomegalovirus exposure and HLA in healthy donors. Turning to the study itself: An analysis done earlier identified 95 million to 140 million unique TCR beta sequences from approximately 170 million T cells. Of all 398 donors who were genotyped, 75% to 85% belonged to the Caucasian-associated ancestry cluster.

The germline CDR1 and CDR2 sequences are LNHDA and SQIVND (reference sequence). J gave up 1 base and V 5 bases, and 5 bases lay outside the gene matches. This CDR3 is 15 amino acids long. Whole-study results and caveats: Highly shared sequence variants in one cluster were likely a sequencing artifact. An Asian-associated ancestry cluster reportedly showed fewer N-insertions than the roughly 700-donor mean in a later analysis.

The PCR contained 60 Vbeta and 13 Jbeta primers. Some clones are missing from TCRdb's copy, which holds only in-frame ones; the method was immunoSEQ multiplex PCR. The data contain 55,000 to 70,000 clones, 86% of them singletons. The TCR comes from a woman under 40 in good health and CMV-seronegative. V usage is TRBV19 and J usage is TRBJ2-7, with TRBD1 matching 10 bases. What was sequenced was PBMCs. The CDR3 coding sequence is TGTGCCAGTAGTTTTGGGACAGGGGCTTCCTACGAGCAGTACTTC. Translating it yields CASSFGTGASYEQYF. The whole variable domain, remainder taken from reference TRBV19 and TRBJ2-7, is DGGITQSPKYLFRKEGQNVTLSCEQNLNHDAMYWYRQDPGQGLRLIYYSQIVNDFQKGDIAEGYSVSREKKESFPLTVTSAQKNPTAFYLCASSFGTGASYEQYFGPGTRLTVT.